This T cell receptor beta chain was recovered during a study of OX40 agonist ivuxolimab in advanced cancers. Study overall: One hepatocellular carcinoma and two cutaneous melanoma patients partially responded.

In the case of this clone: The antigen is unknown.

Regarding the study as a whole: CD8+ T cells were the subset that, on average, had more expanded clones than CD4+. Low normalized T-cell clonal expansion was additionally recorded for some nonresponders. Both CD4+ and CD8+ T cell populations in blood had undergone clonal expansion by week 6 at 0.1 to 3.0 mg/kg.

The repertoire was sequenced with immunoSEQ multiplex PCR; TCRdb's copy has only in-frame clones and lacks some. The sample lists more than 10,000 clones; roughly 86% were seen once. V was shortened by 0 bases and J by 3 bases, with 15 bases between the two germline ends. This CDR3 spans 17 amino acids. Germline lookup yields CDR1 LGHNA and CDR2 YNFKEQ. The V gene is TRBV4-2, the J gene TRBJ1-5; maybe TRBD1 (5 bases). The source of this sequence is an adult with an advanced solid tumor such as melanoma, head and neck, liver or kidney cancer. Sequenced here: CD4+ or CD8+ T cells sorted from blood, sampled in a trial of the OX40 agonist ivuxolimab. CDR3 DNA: TGTGCCAGCAGCCAAGATCTGACAGCGACCTCCAATCAGCCCCAGCATTTT. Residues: CASSQDLTATSNQPQHF.